This record covers a single T cell receptor (beta chain). This specimen belongs to a study of OX40 agonist ivuxolimab in advanced cancers. Assay used: immunoSEQ multiplex PCR; TCRdb lists only in-frame clones, some missing. Of about 13,000 clones in the sample, about 87% were seen once. J was trimmed by 6 bases and V by 11 bases; bases with no gene match: 8. The length of the CDR3 is 14 residues. CDR1 SEHNR and CDR2 FQNEAQ come from the germline V gene (reference sequence). The sequences come from CD4+ or CD8+ T cells sorted from blood, collected in a trial of the OX40 agonist ivuxolimab. The receptor was isolated from an adult with an advanced solid tumor such as melanoma, head and neck, liver or kidney cancer. V is TRBV7-9 and J is TRBJ2-2; 11 bases are shared with TRBD1. CDR3 amino acids: CARPGTGGPGELFF. Here the CDR3 DNA reads TGTGCCCGCCCCGGGACAGGGGGTCCCGGGGAGCTGTTTTTT.